A single sample is the source of the 7 T cell receptor beta chains below, sequenced in a study of blood T cell repertoires in COVID-19. Measured with immunoSEQ multiplex PCR; TCRdb has only the in-frame clones, and not every one. Among 100,000 to 150,000 clones listed, 81% were seen once. Material for sequencing was peripheral blood. These receptors were obtained from a man aged 25 to 40 with COVID-19, enrolled during active disease.

The chain uses TRBV28 and TRBJ1-5; 7 bases are shared with TRBD1. The CDR3 loop spans 16 amino acids. Looked up from germline, CDR1 is MDHEN and CDR2 is SYDVKM. V lost 4 bases and J lost 1; bases outside the gene matches: 7. CDR3 residues: CASSYYRGESNQPQHF. DNA for the CDR3: TGTGCCAGCAGTTACTACAGGGGAGAGAGCAATCAGCCCCAGCATTTT.

The V gene is TRBV27, the J gene TRBJ1-5; a weak D match, TRBD1 (5 bases). Germline-derived CDR1 and CDR2 are MNHEY and SMNVEV (reference sequence). This CDR3 comprises 15 residues. The V end was cut by 5 bases, the J end by 4 bases, with 15 bases between. For the CDR3, the DNA is TGTGCCAGCAGTCTCTCAGGGCGACGAAATCAGCCCCAGCATTTT. Protein sequence: CASSLSGRRNQPQHF.

The chain is built from TRBV11-2 and TRBJ1-1, with TRBD1 matching over 7 bases. CDR1 is SGHAT, CDR2 FQNNGV, per germline. The V gene end was trimmed by 2 bases and the J gene end by 2 bases; junction bases not matched to a gene: 5. This CDR3 spans 15 amino acids. DNA of the CDR3: TGTGCCAGCAGCTTATTCCACAGGGGCAACACTGAAGCTTTCTTT. As protein: CASSLFHRGNTEAFF.

A word on this clone: The same CDR3 arises from other DNA sequences in this sample as well. The rearrangement links TRBV3-1 (or the pseudogene TRBV3-2) to TRBJ1-1; the D is unclear. V was pared by 0 bases and J by 4 bases, with 6 bases between. The CDR3 is 13 residues long. The germline V gene has CDR1 LGHDT and CDR2 YNNKEL (reference sequence). This CDR3 reads CASSQEGGTEAFF. As DNA, the CDR3 is TGTGCCAGCAGCCAAGAAGGAGGCACTGAAGCTTTCTTT.

The chain recombines TRBV11-2 with TRBJ2-7; D is ambiguous. The V gene's germline CDR1 is SGHAT and CDR2 FQNNGV. This CDR3 has 10 residues. V dropped 5 bases and J dropped 6 bases, with 5 bases sitting between them. In DNA, the CDR3 is TGTGCCAGCAGCGGCGGCGAGCAGTACTTC. It yields the protein CASSGGEQYF.

CDR3 residues: CASSPQGARYNSPLHF. For the CDR3, the DNA is TGTGCCAGCAGCCCCCAGGGGGCGCGTTATAATTCACCCCTCCACTTT. The V gene is TRBV28, the J gene TRBJ1-6; 8 nucleotides match TRBD1. Trimming cost V 6 bases and J 4 bases; bases outside gene matches: 8. The CDR3 loop spans 16 amino acids. The V gene's germline CDR1 is MDHEN and CDR2 SYDVKM.

This sequence joins TRBV2 and TRBJ1-6; D perhaps matches TRBD1 (6 bases). V lost 6 bases and J 4 bases, leaving 13 bases between the germline ends. The CDR3 length is 15 residues. CDR1 and CDR2 from the germline V gene are SNHLY and FYNNEI. DNA for the CDR3: TGTGCCAGCAGACCCGGGACATCTTATAATTCACCCCTCCACTTT. It codes for CASRPGTSYNSPLHF.